This T cell receptor (beta chain) was recorded in a study of T cell responses to AZD1222 COVID-19 vaccine. TCRdb's copy holds only in-frame clones and misses some; the assay was immunoSEQ multiplex PCR. This sample has 52,000 or so clones; more than 80% occur once, and the top ten carry about 21%. Study observations and caveats: Females made up more of the donors, who were largely white British, and clonal diversity may have come out too low. Only a handful of AZD1222 recipients, several in all, had baseline seropositivity.

As to this clone: The antigen is undetermined.

The germline CDR1 and CDR2 sequences are MDHEN and SYDVKM. Between the trimmed V and J ends, which lost 4 bases and 5 bases, there was a span of 24 bases. The CDR3 is 17 residues long. The clonotype was recovered from an adult in good health. The V call is TRBV28, the J call TRBJ2-7; weak D call: TRBD1 (6 bases). Here the sequenced sample was peripheral blood, taken on day 0 of MenACWY control vaccination. The CDR3 loop is CASSSPSPGTIVDEQYF. The DNA for the CDR3 is TGTGCCAGCAGTTCCCCCTCCCCCGGGACAATTGTTGACGAGCAGTACTTC.